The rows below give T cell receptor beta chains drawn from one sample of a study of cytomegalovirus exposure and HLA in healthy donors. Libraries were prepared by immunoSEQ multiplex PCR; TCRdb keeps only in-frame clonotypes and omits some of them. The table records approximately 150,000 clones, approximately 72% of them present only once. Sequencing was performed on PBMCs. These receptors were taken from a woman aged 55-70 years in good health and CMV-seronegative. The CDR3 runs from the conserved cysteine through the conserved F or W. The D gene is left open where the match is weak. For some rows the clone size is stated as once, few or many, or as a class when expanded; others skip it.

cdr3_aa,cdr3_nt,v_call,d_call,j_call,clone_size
CASETGQGPYGYTF,TGTGCCAGCGAGACCGGACAGGGGCCCTATGGCTACACCTTC,TRBV6-6,TRBD1,TRBJ1-2,.
CASSLRTGDTGELFF,TGCGCCAGCAGCTTGCGTACAGGGGACACCGGGGAGCTGTTTTTT,TRBV5-1,TRBD1,TRBJ2-2,.
CASSSNIHLVETQYF,TGTGCCAGCAGCTCGAACATCCATCTGGTAGAGACCCAGTACTTC,TRBV7-2,.,TRBJ2-5,.
CASSLEGSGITEAFF,TGTGCCAGCAGCTTGGAGGGGTCAGGGATTACTGAAGCTTTCTTT,TRBV5-4,.,TRBJ1-1,.
CASSSDGTDYEQYF,TGTGCCAGCAGTTCAGATGGGACAGATTACGAGCAGTACTTC,TRBV28,TRBD1,TRBJ2-7,.
CASSALSGMVGTQYF,TGCGCCAGCAGCGCCCTGAGCGGGATGGTGGGGACCCAGTACTTC,TRBV5-1,TRBD2,TRBJ2-5,few
CASSLGTARSYEQYF,TGTGCCAGTAGTTTGGGGACAGCGCGGTCCTACGAGCAGTACTTC,TRBV19,TRBD1,TRBJ2-7,.
CASSPLAGGGNTIYF,TGTGCCAGCAGCCCCCTAGCCGGGGGTGGAAACACCATATATTTT,TRBV27,.,TRBJ1-3,.
CATSSEGGIDNEQFF,TGTGCCACCAGCAGCGAAGGGGGCATCGACAATGAGCAGTTCTTC,TRBV15,TRBD1,TRBJ2-1,.
CASSGNGQGGNEQFF,TGTGCCAGCAGCGGTAATGGTCAGGGGGGCAATGAGCAGTTCTTC,TRBV5-4,.,TRBJ2-1,.
CASSFRGTGELFF,TGTGCCAGCAGCTTTAGGGGGACCGGGGAGCTGTTTTTT,TRBV11-2,.,TRBJ2-2,.
CASILAAYQETQYF,TGTGCCAGCATTCTAGCGGCGTACCAAGAGACCCAGTACTTC,TRBV2,TRBD2,TRBJ2-5,.
CASSPVGRGTEAFF,TGTGCCAGCAGTCCGGTAGGGAGGGGCACTGAAGCTTTCTTT,TRBV6-5,.,TRBJ1-1,.